The text below deals with one TCR beta chain. Its binding antigen is unknown. Per-nucleotide qualities are absent, and no much larger clonotype sits a single base away. TCRbeta CDR3 regions were amplified from genomic DNA using the immunoSEQ Assay, a bias-controlled multiplex PCR. The original methods were these. The number of nucleated cells in each sample was estimated from the amplification of reference gene primers within the assay. To quantify the absolute abundance of each unique TCRbeta CDR3 rearrangement, sequence reads were collapsed and filtered. For each sample, productive Simpson clonality was calculated as the square root of Simpson's diversity index over productive rearrangements. Not all clones reach the TCRdb copy of this immuneACCESS table, which keeps in-frame sequences only. Checked studies attribute under half of the gap to unresolved V genes and leave the rest unexplained. For V, J and clone size, that table is used; D and trimming come from the DNA. This sample is represented by tens of thousands of clones; roughly three quarters of them were singletons. The ten largest make up 16% of the sample.

The sample belongs to a study of blood T cell repertoires in COVID-19 (dated by TCRdb to 2019 to 2021). At the level of the whole study: Collaborator samples came from the United States, Italy and Spain and covered acute and convalescent phases of COVID-19. The prospective study material was composed of cDNA or gDNA derived from T cells, B-cell-depleted T cells, or PBMCs. Subjects who had been exposed to COVID-19, were actively infected with it, or had recovered from it provided the deeply sampled blood TCRbeta repertoires that made up the dataset. The repertoires were released in a freely available public database meant as a resource for research on the immune response to SARS-CoV-2. Samples were obtained from the ongoing ImmuneRACE study (first 160 participants) and from approximately 1,200 subjects provided by 6 global collaborators. The sample metadata nearly always contained a de-identified subject ID, COVID-19 status, age in years and sex. Where available, HLA class I and class II types were taken from metadata supplied by the sample provider and were not determined by assay-based typing.

Whole blood was collected in K2EDTA tubes by collaborating institutions according to the institutions' own protocols. For TCRbeta analysis, collaborators shipped samples as frozen whole blood, isolated PBMCs, or DNA extracted from either of those sample types. Overall results and qualifications from the work: The amount of clinical and demographic metadata varied by source and participant and was provided uncurated.

Material: peripheral blood. The receptor's source is a man in his sixties with acute or convalescent COVID-19.

The nucleotide sequence reads TGTGCCAGCAGCTTGGGTGACGGGACAGTCTACTATGGCTACACCTTC. Its amino acids are CASSLGDGTVYYGYTF. The chain couples TRBV5-8 to TRBJ1-2; TRBD1 lines up with 7 middle nucleotides. V is pruned by 0 bases and J by 3 bases, leaving 8 bases of the junction without a gene match. The CDR3 starts with the cysteine, ends with the phenylalanine, and has 16 residues. The kept DNA is CDR3 alone, 48 bases in frame from the first base. CDR1 and CDR2 were assigned from the germline V gene as SGHTS and YDEGEE. Reference TRBV5-8 and TRBJ1-2 proteins supply the regions before and after the CDR3; the full variable domain is: EAGVTQSPTHLIKTRGQQATLRCSPISGHTSVYWYQQALGLGLQFLLWYDEGEERNRGNFPPRFSGRQFPNYSSELNVNALELEDSALYLCASSLGDGTVYYGYTFGSGTRLTVV.